The clone carrying this T cell receptor (beta chain) came up many times. Antigen: not known. Trimming took off 5 bases at V and 6 bases at J, with 14 bases between the two ends. The CDR3 is made up of 13 amino acids. CDR1 and CDR2 (germline): DFQATT, SNEGSKA (reference sequence). This sample stems from a study of blood T cells in healthy people across ages. Study-wide findings and caveats: A roughly linear fall in TCR beta diversity per million T cells was seen with increasing age. In long-lived donors, naive CD4+ cell counts and diversity exceeded those of aged donors.

Primed by a sample-barcoded 5' primer and a J-beta primer mix, a second PCR proceeded for about 7 to 12 cycles. Sequencing yielded, for each sample, at least 3 million paired-end reads carrying CDR3. From the 5' RACE reads, TCRdb called clonotypes with MiXCR, one entry per CDR3 protein. The sample records about 1.5 million distinct CDR3 sequences, 40% to 50% being singletons. The sample taken for sequencing was blood. The J gene is TRBJ2-1, the V gene TRBV20-1, with D possibly being TRBD2 (5 bases). This receptor was obtained from a woman aged 18-30 years in good health. In DNA form, the CDR3 reads TGCAGTGCTCCTTCACTAGATCCCAATGAGCAGTTCTTC. Its translation: CSAPSLDPNEQFF.